This T cell receptor beta chain is drawn from a study of blood T cells in healthy people across ages. Overall study context: In model experiments, template switching was able to capture about one barcoded beta molecule for every two T cells that were present.

This clonotype turned up a few times. A second about 7 to 12 cycle PCR used barcoded and J-beta primers. MiXCR, applied by TCRdb to the 5' RACE reads, yields one record per CDR3 protein. The sample has 800,000 to 950,000 distinct CDR3 sequences; under 40% are singletons. The sample comprised blood. This clonotype originated in a man aged 18 to 29 in good health.

Here the CDR3 DNA reads TGTGCCAGCAGCTTCTCAGAAGCCAAAAACATTCAGTACTTC. It codes for CASSFSEAKNIQYF. The chain employs TRBV5-4 and TRBJ2-4; D is ambiguous. V lost 2 bases to trimming and J lost 0 bases, with 6 bases between them. Germline V gene sequence: CDR1 SGHNT, CDR2 YYREEE (reference sequence). The CDR3 is made up of 14 amino acids.